This T cell receptor (beta chain) was retrieved from a study of cytomegalovirus exposure and HLA in healthy donors. Notes on the study in general: There were some V segments, including TRBV6-2 and TRBV6-3, excluded as indistinguishable.

CDR1 is SGHDT, CDR2 YYEEEE, per germline. The CDR3 spans 15 residues. V was pared by 2 bases and J by 7 bases, with 13 bases between. Each donor was healthy, and each was a bone marrow donor. With respect to this clone: Its antigen is undetermined.

With 60 Vbeta and 13 Jbeta primers, the PCR was carried out. The assay was immunoSEQ multiplex PCR, and TCRdb's table has in-frame clones only and misses some. The sample gives around 70,000 clones, 72% of which show up once; 9% to 14% is in the top ten. The TCR sequence derives from a woman aged 40 to 49 in good health and CMV-seropositive. This chain uses TRBV5-6 with TRBJ1-6; TRBD1 might be the D (5 bases). The sample consisted of PBMCs. The CDR3 is CASSFPDRTNSPLHF. CDR3 in DNA: TGTGCCAGCAGCTTCCCCGACAGAACAAATTCACCCCTCCACTTT.